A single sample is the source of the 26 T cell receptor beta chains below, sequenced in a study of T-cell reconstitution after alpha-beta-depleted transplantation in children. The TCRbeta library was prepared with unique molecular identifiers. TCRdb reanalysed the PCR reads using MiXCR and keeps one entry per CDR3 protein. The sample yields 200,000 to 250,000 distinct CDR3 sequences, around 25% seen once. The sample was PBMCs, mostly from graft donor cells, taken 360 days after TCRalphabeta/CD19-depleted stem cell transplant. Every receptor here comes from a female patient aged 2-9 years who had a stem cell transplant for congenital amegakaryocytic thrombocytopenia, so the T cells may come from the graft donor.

This CDR3 is CASSPFGFYEQYF. The DNA for the CDR3 is TGTGCCAGCAGTCCTTTCGGGTTCTACGAGCAGTACTTC. The gene calls are TRBV7-8 and TRBJ2-7; D remains unclear. Per germline, CDR1 SGHVS and CDR2 FQNEAQ. The length of the CDR3 is 13 residues. The V gene lost 6 bases and the J gene lost 3 bases, with 12 bases spanning the gap.

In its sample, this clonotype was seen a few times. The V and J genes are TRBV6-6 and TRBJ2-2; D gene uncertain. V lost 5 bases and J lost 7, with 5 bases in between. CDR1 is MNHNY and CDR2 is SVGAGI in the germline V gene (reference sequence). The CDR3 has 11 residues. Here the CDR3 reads CASSRFGELFF. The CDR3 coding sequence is TGTGCCAGCAGTCGTTTCGGGGAGCTGTTTTTT.

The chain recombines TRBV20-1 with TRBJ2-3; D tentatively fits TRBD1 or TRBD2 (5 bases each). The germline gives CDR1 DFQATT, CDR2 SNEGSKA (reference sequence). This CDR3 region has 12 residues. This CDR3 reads CIGDRAVDTQYF. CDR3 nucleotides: TGCATTGGGGACCGTGCTGTAGATACGCAGTATTTT.

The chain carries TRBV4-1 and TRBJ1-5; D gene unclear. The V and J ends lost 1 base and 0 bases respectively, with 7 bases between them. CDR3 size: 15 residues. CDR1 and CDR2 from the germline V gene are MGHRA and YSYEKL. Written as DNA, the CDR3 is TGCGCCAGCAGCCAAGTCGGATATAGCAATCAGCCCCAGCATTTT. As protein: CASSQVGYSNQPQHF.

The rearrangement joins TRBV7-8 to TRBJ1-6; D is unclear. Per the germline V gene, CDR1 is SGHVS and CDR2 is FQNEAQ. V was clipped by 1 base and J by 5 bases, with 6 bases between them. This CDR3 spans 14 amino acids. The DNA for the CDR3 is TGTGCCAGCAGCTTAGTGTTAGATAATTCACCCCTCCACTTT. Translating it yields CASSLVLDNSPLHF.

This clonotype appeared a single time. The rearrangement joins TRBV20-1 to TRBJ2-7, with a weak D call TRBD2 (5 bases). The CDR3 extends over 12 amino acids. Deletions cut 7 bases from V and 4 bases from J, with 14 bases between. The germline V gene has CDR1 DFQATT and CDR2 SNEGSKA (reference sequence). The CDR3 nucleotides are TGCAGTGGGACTGTGAAGACTTACGAGCAGTACTTC. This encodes CSGTVKTYEQYF.

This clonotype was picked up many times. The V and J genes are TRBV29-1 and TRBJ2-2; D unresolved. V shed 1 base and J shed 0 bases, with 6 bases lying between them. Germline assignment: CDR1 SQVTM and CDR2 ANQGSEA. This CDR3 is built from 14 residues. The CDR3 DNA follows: TGCAGCGTTGAAGTAGGCGCGAACACCGGGGAGCTGTTTTTT. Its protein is CSVEVGANTGELFF.

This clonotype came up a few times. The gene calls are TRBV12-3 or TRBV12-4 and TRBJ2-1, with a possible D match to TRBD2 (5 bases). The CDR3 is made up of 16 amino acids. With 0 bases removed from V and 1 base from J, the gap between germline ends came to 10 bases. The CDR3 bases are TGTGCCAGCAGTTTAGCCTCCCCGGGATCCTACAATGAGCAGTTCTTC. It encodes CASSLASPGSYNEQFF.

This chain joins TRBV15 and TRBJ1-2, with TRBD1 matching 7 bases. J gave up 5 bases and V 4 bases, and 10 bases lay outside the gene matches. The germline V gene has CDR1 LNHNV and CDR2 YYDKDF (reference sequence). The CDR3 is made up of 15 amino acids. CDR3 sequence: CATSKGQDPAYGYTF. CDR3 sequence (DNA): TGTGCCACCAGCAAAGGACAGGACCCCGCATATGGCTACACCTTC.

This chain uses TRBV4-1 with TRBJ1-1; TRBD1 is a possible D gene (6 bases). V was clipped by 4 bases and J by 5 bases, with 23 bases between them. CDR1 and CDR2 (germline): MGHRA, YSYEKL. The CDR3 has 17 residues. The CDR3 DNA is TGCGCCAGCAGCCCTCAGGGCCAGGGGCGGGTATGGACTGAAGCTTTCTTT. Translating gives CASSPQGQGRVWTEAFF.

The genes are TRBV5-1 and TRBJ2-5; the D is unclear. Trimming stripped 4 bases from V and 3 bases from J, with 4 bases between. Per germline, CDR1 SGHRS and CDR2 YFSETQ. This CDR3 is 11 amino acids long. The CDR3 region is CASSMEETQYF. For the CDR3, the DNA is TGCGCCAGCAGCATGGAAGAGACCCAGTACTTC.

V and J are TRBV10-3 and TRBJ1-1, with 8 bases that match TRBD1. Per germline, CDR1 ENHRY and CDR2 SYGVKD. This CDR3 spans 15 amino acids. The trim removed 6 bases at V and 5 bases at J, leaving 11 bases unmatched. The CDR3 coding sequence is TGTGCCATCAGAGACAGGGGATTACGGGGTACTGAAGCTTTCTTT. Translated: CAIRDRGLRGTEAFF.

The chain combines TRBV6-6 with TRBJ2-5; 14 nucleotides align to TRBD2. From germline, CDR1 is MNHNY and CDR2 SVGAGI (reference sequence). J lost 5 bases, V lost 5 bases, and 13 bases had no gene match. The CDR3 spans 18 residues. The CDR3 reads CASSHLGTSGSGMETQYF. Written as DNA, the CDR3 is TGTGCCAGCAGTCACCTCGGGACTAGCGGGAGTGGAATGGAGACCCAGTACTTC.

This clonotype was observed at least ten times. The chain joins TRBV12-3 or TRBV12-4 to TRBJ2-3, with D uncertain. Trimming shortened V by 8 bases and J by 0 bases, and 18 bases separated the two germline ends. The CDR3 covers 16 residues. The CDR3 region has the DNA TGTGCCAGCTTAATAATTCCGGGCTTTAGCACAGATACGCAGTATTTT. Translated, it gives CASLIIPGFSTDTQYF.

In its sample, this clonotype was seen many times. The DNA for the CDR3 is TGTGCCAGCAGTCCCGAGGGCGTTTTGTACTTC. The encoded protein is CASSPEGVLYF. The chain links TRBV12-3 or TRBV12-4 to TRBJ2-7, with D maybe TRBD2 (5 bases). With 5 bases removed from V and 12 bases from J, the gap between germline ends came to 14 bases. The CDR3 consists of 11 residues.

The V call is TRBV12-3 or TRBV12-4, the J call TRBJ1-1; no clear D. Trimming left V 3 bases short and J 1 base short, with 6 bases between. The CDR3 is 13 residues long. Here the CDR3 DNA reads TGTGCCAGCAGTTTTAATGAGAACACTGAAGCTTTCTTT. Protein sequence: CASSFNENTEAFF.

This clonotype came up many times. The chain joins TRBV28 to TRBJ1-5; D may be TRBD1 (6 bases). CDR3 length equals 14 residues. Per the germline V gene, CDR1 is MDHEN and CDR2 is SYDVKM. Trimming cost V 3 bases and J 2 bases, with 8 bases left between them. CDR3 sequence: CASSLWTGNQPQHF. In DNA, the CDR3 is TGTGCCAGCAGTTTGTGGACAGGCAATCAGCCCCAGCATTTT. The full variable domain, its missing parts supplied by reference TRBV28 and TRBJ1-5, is DVKVTQSSRYLVKRTGEKVFLECVQDMDHENMFWYRQDPGLGLRLIYFSYDVKMKEKGDIPEGYSVSREKKERFSLILESASTNQTSMYLCASSLWTGNQPQHFGDGTRLSIL.

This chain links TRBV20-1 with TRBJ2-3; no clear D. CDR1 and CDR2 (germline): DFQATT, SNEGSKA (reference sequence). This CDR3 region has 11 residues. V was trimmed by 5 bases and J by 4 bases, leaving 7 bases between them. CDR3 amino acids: CSAPMADTQYF. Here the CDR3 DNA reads TGCAGTGCTCCTATGGCAGATACGCAGTATTTT.

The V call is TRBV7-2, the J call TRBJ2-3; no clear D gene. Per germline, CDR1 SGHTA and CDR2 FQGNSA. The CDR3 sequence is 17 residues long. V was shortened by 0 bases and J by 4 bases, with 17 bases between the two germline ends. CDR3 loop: CASSLARLAYGPDTQYF. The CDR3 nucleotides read TGTGCCAGCAGCTTAGCACGATTAGCTTATGGTCCAGATACGCAGTATTTT.

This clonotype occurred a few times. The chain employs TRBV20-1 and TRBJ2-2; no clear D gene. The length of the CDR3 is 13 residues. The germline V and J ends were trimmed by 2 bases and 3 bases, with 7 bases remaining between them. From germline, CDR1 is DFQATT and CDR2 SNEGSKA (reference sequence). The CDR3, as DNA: TGCAGTGCTAGATTGAGTCACACCGGGGAGCTGTTTTTT. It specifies CSARLSHTGELFF.

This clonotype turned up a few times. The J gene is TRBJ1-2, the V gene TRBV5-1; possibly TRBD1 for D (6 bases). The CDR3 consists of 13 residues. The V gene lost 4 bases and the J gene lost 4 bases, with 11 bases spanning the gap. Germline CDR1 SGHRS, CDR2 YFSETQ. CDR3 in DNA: TGCGCCAGCAGCGCAGACAGGTTCTATGGCTACACCTTC. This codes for CASSADRFYGYTF.

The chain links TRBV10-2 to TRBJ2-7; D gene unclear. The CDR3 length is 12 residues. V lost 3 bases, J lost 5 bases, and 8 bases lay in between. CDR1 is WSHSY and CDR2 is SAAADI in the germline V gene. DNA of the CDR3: TGCGCCAGCAGTGAAGTTCGCCACGAGCAGTACTTC. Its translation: CASSEVRHEQYF.

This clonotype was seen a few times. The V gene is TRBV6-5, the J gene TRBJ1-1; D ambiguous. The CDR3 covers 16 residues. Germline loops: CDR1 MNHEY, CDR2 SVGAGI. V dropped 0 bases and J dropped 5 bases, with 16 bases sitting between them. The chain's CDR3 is CASSYSFRGGWTEAFF. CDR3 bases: TGTGCCAGCAGTTACTCCTTCCGAGGAGGCTGGACTGAAGCTTTCTTT.

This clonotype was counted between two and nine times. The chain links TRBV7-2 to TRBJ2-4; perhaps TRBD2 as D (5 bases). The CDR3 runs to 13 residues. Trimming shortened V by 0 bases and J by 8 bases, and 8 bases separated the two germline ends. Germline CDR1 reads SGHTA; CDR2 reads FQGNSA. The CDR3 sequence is CASSLAAGDIQYF. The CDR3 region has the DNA TGTGCCAGCAGCTTAGCGGCCGGGGACATTCAGTACTTC.

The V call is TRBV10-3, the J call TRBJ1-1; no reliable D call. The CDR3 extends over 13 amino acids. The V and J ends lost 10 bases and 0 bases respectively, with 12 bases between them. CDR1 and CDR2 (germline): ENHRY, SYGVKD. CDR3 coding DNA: TGTGCCAACCGTCAAAAAGTGAACACTGAAGCTTTCTTT. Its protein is CANRQKVNTEAFF.

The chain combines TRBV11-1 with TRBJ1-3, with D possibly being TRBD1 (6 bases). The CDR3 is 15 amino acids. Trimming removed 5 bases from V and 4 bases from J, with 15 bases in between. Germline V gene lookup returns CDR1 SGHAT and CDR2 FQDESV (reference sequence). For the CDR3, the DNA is TGTGCCAGCAGCGTAACAGGGTTTTCAGGAAACACCATATATTTT. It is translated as CASSVTGFSGNTIYF.